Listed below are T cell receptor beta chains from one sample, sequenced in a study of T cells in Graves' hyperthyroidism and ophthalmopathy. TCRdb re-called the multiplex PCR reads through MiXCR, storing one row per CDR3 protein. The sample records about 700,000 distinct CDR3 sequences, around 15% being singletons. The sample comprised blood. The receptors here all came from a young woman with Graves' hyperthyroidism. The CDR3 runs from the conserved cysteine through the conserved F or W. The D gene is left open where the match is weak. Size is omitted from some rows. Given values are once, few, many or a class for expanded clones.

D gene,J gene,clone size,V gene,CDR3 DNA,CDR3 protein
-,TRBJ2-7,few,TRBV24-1,TGTGCCACCAGTGACAGTTGGGACGAGCAGTACTTC,CATSDSWDEQYF
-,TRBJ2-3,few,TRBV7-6,TGTGCCAGCAGCCTAGGACGGATTAGCACAGATACGCAGTATTTT,CASSLGRISTDTQYF
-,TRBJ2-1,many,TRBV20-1,TGCAGTGCTAGAGTTCGGCCCGGCTCCTACAATGAGCAGTTCTTC,CSARVRPGSYNEQFF
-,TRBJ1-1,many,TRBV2,TGTGCCAGCATCGCAGAGGGTGTGCCAAGCACTGAAGCTTTCTTT,CASIAEGVPSTEAFF
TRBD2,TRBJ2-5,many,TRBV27,TGTGCCAGCAGTTCTATAGCGGGAGGGAGAGAGACCCAGTACTTC,CASSSIAGGRETQYF
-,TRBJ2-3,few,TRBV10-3,TGTGCCATCAGTGGGGGCAGGGAGGACACAGATACGCAGTATTTT,CAISGGREDTDTQYF
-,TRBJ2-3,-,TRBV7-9,TGTGCCAGCAGCTTAGAGAGGTTTGATATGGACACCACAGATACGCAGTATTTT,CASSLERFDMDTTDTQYF
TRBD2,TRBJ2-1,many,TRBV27,TGTGCCAGCAGTTTAAGGGGGACTAGCGGATACAATGAGCAGTTCTTC,CASSLRGTSGYNEQFF
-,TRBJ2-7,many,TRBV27,TGTGCCAGCAGTTTAGACAGTACCCACTACGAGCAGTACTTC,CASSLDSTHYEQYF
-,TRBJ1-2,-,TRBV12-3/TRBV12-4,TGTGCCAGCAAAGGCAGGGCGGACTATGGCTACACCTTC,CASKGRADYGYTF
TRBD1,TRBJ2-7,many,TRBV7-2,TGTGCCAGCAGCTTAGGGACAGGCCCCCACGAGCAGTACTTC,CASSLGTGPHEQYF
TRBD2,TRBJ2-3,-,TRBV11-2,TGTGCCAGCAGCGCCGTACCGGGAGGGCCAGATACGCAGTATTTT,CASSAVPGGPDTQYF